The rows below give T cell receptor beta chains drawn from one sample of a study of identical twins. Each CDR3 protein is one row after TCRdb ran MiXCR on the 5' RACE reads. In the table there are under 300,000 distinct CDR3 sequences, around 15% of which are singletons. What was sequenced was memory (CD45RO+) T cells sorted from blood. All receptors come from a woman between 18 and 29 years old in good health. Both conserved end residues are part of each CDR3. Each record gives: J gene, V gene, clone size, D gene, CDR3 protein, CDR3 DNA. D genes are given only for firm matches. Some rows have no size entry. The others give once, few or many, or a class for an expanded clone.

J: TRBJ2-7
V: TRBV20-1
size: once
D: NA
CDR3: CSAKFLPGGEQYF
DNA: TGCAGTGCTAAGTTCCTTCCAGGTGGCGAGCAGTACTTC

J: TRBJ1-6
V: TRBV5-1
size: many
D: TRBD1
CDR3: CASSLVGQRFSPLHF
DNA: TGCGCCAGCAGCTTGGTGGGACAGAGATTTTCACCCCTCCACTTT

J: TRBJ2-5
V: TRBV4-1
size: few
D: TRBD2
CDR3: CASSRSGDQETQYF
DNA: TGCGCCAGCAGCCGTAGCGGGGACCAAGAGACCCAGTACTTC

J: TRBJ2-7
V: TRBV4-3
size: NA
D: NA
CDR3: CASSQGLEGSEQYF
DNA: TGCGCCAGCAGCCAAGGGCTCGAGGGATCCGAGCAGTACTTC

J: TRBJ1-2
V: TRBV6-6
size: NA
D: TRBD1
CDR3: CASGQGAFGYTF
DNA: TGTGCCAGCGGGCAGGGGGCTTTTGGCTACACCTTC

J: TRBJ2-1
V: TRBV3-1
size: many
D: NA
CDR3: CASSQAHDFYNEQFF
DNA: TGTGCCAGCAGCCAAGCGCATGACTTCTACAATGAGCAGTTCTTC

J: TRBJ1-1
V: TRBV4-3
size: NA
D: NA
CDR3: CASSQDAGNTEAFF
DNA: TGCGCCAGCAGCCAAGATGCTGGGAACACTGAAGCTTTCTTT

J: TRBJ2-2
V: TRBV11-2
size: NA
D: NA
CDR3: CASSLEAFNTGELFF
DNA: TGTGCCAGCAGCTTAGAAGCCTTCAACACCGGGGAGCTGTTTTTT

J: TRBJ1-4
V: TRBV6-5
size: NA
D: TRBD1
CDR3: CASSFKGTANNEKLFF
DNA: TGTGCCAGCAGTTTCAAGGGGACAGCGAATAATGAAAAACTGTTTTTT

J: TRBJ1-1
V: TRBV20-1
size: NA
D: TRBD1
CDR3: CSAPGQGARITEAFF
DNA: TGCAGTGCTCCGGGACAGGGGGCGAGGATCACTGAAGCTTTCTTT

J: TRBJ2-1
V: TRBV20-1
size: many
D: NA
CDR3: CSASPLNNEQFF
DNA: TGCAGTGCTAGTCCCTTAAACAATGAGCAGTTCTTC